This T cell receptor beta chain was sequenced for a study of T cell responses to AZD1222 COVID-19 vaccine. Points from the study as a whole: In the spike-specific TCR repertoire, nearly half reportedly target unmutated variant regions.

Generated by immunoSEQ multiplex PCR, the TCRdb table keeps only in-frame clones and is missing some. The sample consists of some 97,000 clones, 87% of them appearing once. Of note for this clone: Its matching antigen is unknown.

The CDR3 sequence is 13 residues long. V dropped 10 bases and J dropped 7 bases, with 20 bases sitting between them. The germline V gene has CDR1 MNHEY and CDR2 SVGAGI. The origin of this receptor is an adult in good health. Specimen: peripheral blood, collected on day 0 of AZD1222 vaccination. The V call is TRBV6-5, the J call TRBJ2-7, with D perhaps matching TRBD1 (5 bases). In nucleotides, the CDR3 is TGTGCCACAGCTCCAGGGTATTCCTTGGAGCAGTACTTC. It yields the protein CATAPGYSLEQYF.